The 20 T cell receptor beta chains below were found in one sample sequenced in a study of blood T cell repertoires in COVID-19. Clones were sequenced by immunoSEQ multiplex PCR, and TCRdb holds only the in-frame ones, with some missing. The table records hundreds of thousands of clones, 86% of them present only once. Sample: PBMCs or T cells enriched from blood (not recorded which). These receptors were obtained from a woman aged 40-49 years with acute COVID-19.

V and J are TRBV19 and TRBJ1-2, with TRBD1 matching over 7 bases. This CDR3 is 17 amino acids long. Germline V gives CDR1 LNHDA, CDR2 SQIVND (reference sequence). V shed 6 bases and J 5 bases; nucleotides not matched to a gene: 18. The CDR3 region is CASSPRQGIVSLYGYTF. DNA for the CDR3: TGTGCCAGTAGCCCTCGACAGGGAATTGTCTCTTTGTATGGCTACACCTTC.

The chain recombines TRBV5-1 with TRBJ1-5; TRBD1 agrees at 12 bases. Germline CDR1 is SGHRS and CDR2 is YFSETQ. The V and J ends lost 4 bases and 6 bases, in that order; junction bases with no gene match: 8. This CDR3 has 16 residues. CDR3 sequence: CASSPGTGGIGQPQHF. The CDR3, as DNA: TGCGCCAGCAGCCCGGGGACAGGGGGCATCGGTCAGCCCCAGCATTTT.

The CDR3 DNA reads as TGTGCCAGCAGCCCACAAGTAGTTTTTGCGGACTCCTACGAGCAGTACTTC. It is translated as CASSPQVVFADSYEQYF. This sequence joins TRBV3-1 (or the pseudogene TRBV3-2) and TRBJ2-7; D not resolved. This CDR3 contains 17 residues. Per the germline V gene, CDR1 is LGHDT and CDR2 is YNNKEL (reference sequence). V lost 4 bases to trimming and J lost 0 bases, with 19 bases between them.

The J gene is TRBJ1-3, the V gene TRBV9, with no clear D. Germline CDR1 SGDLS, CDR2 YYNGEE. The V end was cut by 0 bases, the J end by 0 bases, with 7 bases between. The CDR3 has 15 amino acids. CDR3 protein: CASSVAASSGNTIYF. The CDR3 DNA reads as TGTGCCAGCAGCGTAGCGGCTAGCTCTGGAAACACCATATATTTT.

For the CDR3, the DNA is TGTGCCAGCAGTCCCGAGCCCGGGCCCGGGATCAATGAGCAGTTCTTC. It translates to CASSPEPGPGINEQFF. The chain recombines TRBV2 with TRBJ2-1, with D possibly being TRBD2 (5 bases). Germline V lookup: CDR1 SNHLY, CDR2 FYNNEI. V lost 5 bases and J lost 6, with 20 bases in between. The CDR3 runs 16 residues.

The rearrangement joins TRBV15 to TRBJ1-4; weak D call: TRBD1 (6 bases). Germline V gene lookup returns CDR1 LNHNV and CDR2 YYDKDF (reference sequence). The CDR3 has 14 residues. The V gene lost 5 bases and the J gene lost 3 bases, with 10 bases spanning the gap. As DNA, the CDR3 is TGTGCCACCAGCCCAGACAGGTCTAATGAAAAACTGTTTTTT. It specifies CATSPDRSNEKLFF.

This clone has just a few counts. The V gene is TRBV5-4, the J gene TRBJ2-3; 8 positions agree with TRBD2. Germline assignment: CDR1 SGHNT and CDR2 YYREEE (reference sequence). Trimming cost V 3 bases and J 3 bases; bases outside gene matches: 18. The CDR3 is made up of 19 amino acids. The CDR3 DNA is TGTGCCAGCAGCTCCGCCGTGTCTAGCGGGCTAGAGATGACAGATACGCAGTATTTT. Translation: CASSSAVSSGLEMTDTQYF.

The chain carries TRBV11-2 and TRBJ2-5; 9 nucleotides agree with TRBD2. Trimming at V came to 2 bases and at J to 4 bases, leaving 11 bases not matched to a gene. Germline CDR1 is SGHAT and CDR2 is FQNNGV. This CDR3 is built from 17 residues. The CDR3 here is CASSLFHAGGPGETQYF. As DNA, the CDR3 is TGTGCCAGCAGCTTATTCCATGCGGGAGGGCCGGGAGAGACCCAGTACTTC.

The rearrangement uses TRBV2 and TRBJ2-7; D unresolved. This CDR3 region has 14 residues. Trimming removed 6 bases from V and 0 bases from J, with 12 bases in between. Germline assignment: CDR1 SNHLY and CDR2 FYNNEI. The CDR3 loop reads CASSYVAASYEQYF. The CDR3 DNA follows: TGTGCCAGCAGCTACGTAGCAGCCTCCTACGAGCAGTACTTC.

This sequence joins TRBV29-1 and TRBJ2-7; 8 bases match TRBD1. The CDR3 covers 15 residues. CDR1 is SQVTM, CDR2 ANQGSEA, per germline. J was trimmed by 3 bases and V by 4 bases; bases with no gene match: 11. Written as DNA, the CDR3 is TGCAGCGTTGGCTTAGCGGACAGGGAAATCTACGAGCAGTACTTC. Amino acids: CSVGLADREIYEQYF.

J is TRBJ2-3 and V is TRBV3-1 (or the pseudogene TRBV3-2); 13 positions match TRBD2. Germline CDR1 LGHDT, CDR2 YNNKEL (reference sequence). This CDR3 has 17 residues. The V gene end was trimmed by 3 bases and the J gene end by 0 bases; junction bases not matched to a gene: 3. CDR3 DNA sequence: TGTGCCAGCAGCCAGAGACTAGCGGGAGGTAGCACAGATACGCAGTATTTT. Translated: CASSQRLAGGSTDTQYF.

This chain connects TRBV24-1 to TRBJ2-1; 7 nucleotides match TRBD2. This CDR3 comprises 14 residues. From germline, CDR1 is KGHDR and CDR2 SFDVKD. The V segment lost 3 bases and the J segment 7 bases; nucleotides outside the gene matches: 5. CDR3 loop: CATSDGGRGNEQFF. CDR3 bases: TGTGCCACCAGTGATGGCGGGAGAGGGAATGAGCAGTTCTTC.

The rearrangement links TRBV29-1 to TRBJ1-4; tentatively, D is TRBD1 (5 bases). V was trimmed by 2 bases and J by 6 bases, leaving 10 bases between them. Per the germline V gene, CDR1 is SQVTM and CDR2 is ANQGSEA. The CDR3 totals 13 residues. CDR3 bases: TGCAGCGTTGAAAGGCAGGGCTATGAAAAACTGTTTTTT. Translated: CSVERQGYEKLFF.

This clone was seen more than once but under ten times. V is TRBV30 and J is TRBJ1-2; the match to TRBD1 covers 8 bases. After removal of 6 bases from V and 4 bases from J, the junction contained 4 bases not matched to a gene. In germline, CDR1 is GTSNPN, CDR2 SVGIG (reference sequence). CDR3 length: 12 residues. Written as DNA, the CDR3 is TGTGCCTGTGTGACAGGGGCCTATGGCTACACCTTC. Amino acids: CACVTGAYGYTF. The complete variable domain, with remaining parts taken from reference TRBV30 and TRBJ1-2, reads SQTIHQWPATLVQPVGSPLSLECTVEGTSNPNLYWYRQAAGRGLQLLFYSVGIGQISSEVPQNLSASRPQDRQFILSSKKLLLSDSGFYLCACVTGAYGYTFGSGTRLTVV.

The gene calls are TRBV27 and TRBJ2-2; a possible D gene is TRBD2 (6 bases). V lost 3 bases to trimming and J lost 4 bases, with 12 bases between them. The CDR3 totals 15 residues. The germline V gene has CDR1 MNHEY and CDR2 SMNVEV (reference sequence). The CDR3 coding sequence is TGTGCCAGCAGTTTTCGGGGGAGTGGCACCGGGGAGCTGTTTTTT. Translating gives CASSFRGSGTGELFF.

V is TRBV6-1 and J is TRBJ2-7; 7 bases are a match to TRBD2. Germline CDR1 is MNHNS and CDR2 is SASEGT. With 5 bases clipped from V and 3 bases from J, the junction kept 7 bases outside the gene matches. The CDR3 is made up of 14 amino acids. DNA of the CDR3: TGTGCCAGCAGTTATTCCGGCGGGAGCTACGAGCAGTACTTC. Protein product: CASSYSGGSYEQYF.

The genes are TRBV7-9 and TRBJ2-1; 7 bases are shared with TRBD2. Germline CDR1 and CDR2: SEHNR and FQNEAQ (reference sequence). V lost 5 bases to trimming and J lost 7 bases; unmatched junction nucleotides: 8. CDR3 length: 14 amino acids. DNA of the CDR3: TGTGCCAGCAGCCTTCATAGCGGGTTGAATGAGCAGTTCTTC. Translating it yields CASSLHSGLNEQFF.

The chain recombines TRBV7-9 with TRBJ1-2; 10 nucleotides line up with TRBD1. The CDR3 is 15 amino acids. The J segment lost 2 bases and the V segment lost 5 bases, leaving 5 bases of the junction unmatched. Germline CDR1 and CDR2: SEHNR and FQNEAQ (reference sequence). Here the CDR3 DNA reads TGTGCCAGCAGCCCGCGACAGGGGGCGAACTATGGCTACACCTTC. It codes for CASSPRQGANYGYTF.

The chain carries TRBV11-2 and TRBJ2-1; 7 bases are shared with TRBD1. J gave up 2 bases and V 5 bases, and 6 bases lay outside the gene matches. The CDR3 runs to 15 residues. From germline, CDR1 is SGHAT and CDR2 FQNNGV. Here the CDR3 DNA reads TGTGCCAGCAGCGCCACAGGGGCCCCCTACAATGAGCAGTTCTTC. Translated, it gives CASSATGAPYNEQFF.

The rearrangement uses TRBV5-1 and TRBJ2-1, with a weak D call TRBD1 (5 bases). Trimming stripped 0 bases from V and 0 bases from J, with 10 bases between. This CDR3 has 16 amino acids. Germline-derived CDR1 and CDR2 are SGHRS and YFSETQ. CDR3 in amino acids: CASSLDRGSSYNEQFF. As DNA, the CDR3 is TGCGCCAGCAGCTTGGATAGGGGTAGCTCCTACAATGAGCAGTTCTTC.